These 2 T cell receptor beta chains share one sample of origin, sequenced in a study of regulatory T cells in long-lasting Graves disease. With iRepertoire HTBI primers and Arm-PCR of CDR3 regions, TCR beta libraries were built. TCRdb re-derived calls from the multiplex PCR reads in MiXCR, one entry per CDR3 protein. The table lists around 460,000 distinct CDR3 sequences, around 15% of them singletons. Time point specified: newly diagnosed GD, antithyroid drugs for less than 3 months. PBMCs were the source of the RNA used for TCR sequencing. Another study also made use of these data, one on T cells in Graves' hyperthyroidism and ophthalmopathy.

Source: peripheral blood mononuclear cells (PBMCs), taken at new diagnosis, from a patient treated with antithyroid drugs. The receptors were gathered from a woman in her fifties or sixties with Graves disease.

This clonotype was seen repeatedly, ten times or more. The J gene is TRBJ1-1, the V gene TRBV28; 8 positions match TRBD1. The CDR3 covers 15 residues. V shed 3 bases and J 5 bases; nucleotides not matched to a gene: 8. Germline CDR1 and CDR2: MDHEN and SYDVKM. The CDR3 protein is CASSFGQGGLTEAFF. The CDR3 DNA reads TGTGCCAGCAGTTTCGGACAGGGCGGGTTGACTGAAGCTTTCTTT.

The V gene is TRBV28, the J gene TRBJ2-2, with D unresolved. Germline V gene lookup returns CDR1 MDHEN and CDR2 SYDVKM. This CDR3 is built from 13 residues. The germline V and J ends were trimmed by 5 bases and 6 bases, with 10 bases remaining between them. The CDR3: CASSAQLAGELFF. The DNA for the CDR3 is TGTGCCAGCAGTGCCCAGCTCGCCGGGGAGCTGTTTTTT.